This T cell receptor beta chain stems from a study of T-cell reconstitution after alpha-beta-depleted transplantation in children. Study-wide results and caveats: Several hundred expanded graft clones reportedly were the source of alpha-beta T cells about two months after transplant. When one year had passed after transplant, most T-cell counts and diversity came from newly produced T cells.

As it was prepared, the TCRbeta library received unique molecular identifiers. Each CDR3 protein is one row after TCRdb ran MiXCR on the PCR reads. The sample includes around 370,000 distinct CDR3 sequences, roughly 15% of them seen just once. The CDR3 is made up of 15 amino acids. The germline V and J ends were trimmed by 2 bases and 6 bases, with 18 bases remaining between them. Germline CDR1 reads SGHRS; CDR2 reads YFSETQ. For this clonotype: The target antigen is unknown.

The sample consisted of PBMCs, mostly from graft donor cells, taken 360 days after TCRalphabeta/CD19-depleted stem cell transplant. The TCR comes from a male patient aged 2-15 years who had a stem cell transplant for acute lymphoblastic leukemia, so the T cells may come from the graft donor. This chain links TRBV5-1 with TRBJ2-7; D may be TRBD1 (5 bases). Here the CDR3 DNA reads TGCGCCAGCAGCTTTTACATGTCCGGCAGGGCCGAGCAGTACTTC. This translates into CASSFYMSGRAEQYF. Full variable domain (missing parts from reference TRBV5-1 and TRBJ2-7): KAGVTQTPRYLIKTRGQQVTLSCSPISGHRSVSWYQQTPGQGLQFLFEYFSETQRNKGNFPGRFSGRQFSNSRSEMNVSTLELGDSALYLCASSFYMSGRAEQYFGPGTRLTVT.